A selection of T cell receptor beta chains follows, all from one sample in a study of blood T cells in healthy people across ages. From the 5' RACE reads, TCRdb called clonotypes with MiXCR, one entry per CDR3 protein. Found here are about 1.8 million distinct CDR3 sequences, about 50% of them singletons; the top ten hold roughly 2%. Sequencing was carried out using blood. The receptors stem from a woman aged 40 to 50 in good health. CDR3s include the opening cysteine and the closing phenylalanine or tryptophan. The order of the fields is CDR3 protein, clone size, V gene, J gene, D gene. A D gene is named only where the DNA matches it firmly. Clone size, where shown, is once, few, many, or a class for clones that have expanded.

CDR3aa: CSTRELAGSPYEQYF
abundance: -
v_gene: TRBV20-1
j_gene: TRBJ2-7
d_gene: TRBD2

CDR3aa: CASSVVPGSGTGNYNEQFF
abundance: few
v_gene: TRBV9
j_gene: TRBJ2-1
d_gene: TRBD1

CDR3aa: CASSLAGGRFAEAFF
abundance: -
v_gene: TRBV27
j_gene: TRBJ1-1
d_gene: TRBD1

CDR3aa: CATSDLKSGTTTRHTQYF
abundance: few
v_gene: TRBV24-1
j_gene: TRBJ2-3
d_gene: TRBD2

CDR3aa: CASSLAGPNNEQFF
abundance: few
v_gene: TRBV5-1
j_gene: TRBJ2-1
d_gene: TRBD2

CDR3aa: CASSLSLGGGLAEQYF
abundance: -
v_gene: TRBV27
j_gene: TRBJ2-7
d_gene: -

CDR3aa: CASRNGDHFQETQYF
abundance: -
v_gene: TRBV6-2/TRBV6-3
j_gene: TRBJ2-5
d_gene: -

CDR3aa: CASSYTYGTGGSLSGANVLTF
abundance: -
v_gene: TRBV6-2/TRBV6-3
j_gene: TRBJ2-6
d_gene: TRBD1

CDR3aa: CASVRLAGGADTQYF
abundance: few
v_gene: TRBV28
j_gene: TRBJ2-3
d_gene: TRBD2

CDR3aa: CASSVAPNTEAFF
abundance: -
v_gene: TRBV9
j_gene: TRBJ1-1
d_gene: -

CDR3aa: CAARGSYNEQFF
abundance: few
v_gene: TRBV6-5
j_gene: TRBJ2-1
d_gene: TRBD2

CDR3aa: CSAYSGTGYNEQFF
abundance: -
v_gene: TRBV20-1
j_gene: TRBJ2-1
d_gene: TRBD1

CDR3aa: CASSPRDRGEKLFF
abundance: many
v_gene: TRBV27
j_gene: TRBJ1-4
d_gene: TRBD1